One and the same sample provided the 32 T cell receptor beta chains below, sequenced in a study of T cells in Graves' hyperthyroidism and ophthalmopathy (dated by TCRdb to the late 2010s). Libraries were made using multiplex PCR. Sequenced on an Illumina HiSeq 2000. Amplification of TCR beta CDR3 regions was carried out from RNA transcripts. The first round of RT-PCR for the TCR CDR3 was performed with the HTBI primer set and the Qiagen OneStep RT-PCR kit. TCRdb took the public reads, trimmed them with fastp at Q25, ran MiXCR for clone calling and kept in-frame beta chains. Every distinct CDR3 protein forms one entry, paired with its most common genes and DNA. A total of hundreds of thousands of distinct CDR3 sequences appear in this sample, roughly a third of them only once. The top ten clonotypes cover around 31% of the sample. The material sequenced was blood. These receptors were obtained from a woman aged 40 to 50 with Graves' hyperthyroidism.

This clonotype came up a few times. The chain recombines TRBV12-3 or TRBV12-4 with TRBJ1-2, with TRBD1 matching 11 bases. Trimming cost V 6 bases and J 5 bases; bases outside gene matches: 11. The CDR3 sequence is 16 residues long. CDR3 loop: CASSRGQGAPRYGYTF. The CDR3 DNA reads TGTGCCAGCAGCAGAGGACAGGGGGCGCCCCGGTATGGCTACACCTTC.

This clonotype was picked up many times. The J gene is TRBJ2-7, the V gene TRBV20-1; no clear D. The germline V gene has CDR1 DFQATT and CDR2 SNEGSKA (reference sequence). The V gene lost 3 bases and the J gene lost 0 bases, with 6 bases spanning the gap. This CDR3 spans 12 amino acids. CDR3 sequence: CSARDLSYEQYF. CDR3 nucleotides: TGCAGTGCTAGGGACCTCTCCTACGAGCAGTACTTC.

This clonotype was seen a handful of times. The DNA of the CDR3 is TGCAGTGCTAGAGATTACGGCCGTGGGGAGGCGGGCGAGCAGTACTTC. Translating gives CSARDYGRGEAGEQYF. The gene calls are TRBV20-1 and TRBJ2-7; D might be TRBD2 (6 bases). The CDR3 spans 16 residues. Germline V gene lookup returns CDR1 DFQATT and CDR2 SNEGSKA (reference sequence). V lost 0 bases to trimming and J lost 6 bases, with 21 bases between them.

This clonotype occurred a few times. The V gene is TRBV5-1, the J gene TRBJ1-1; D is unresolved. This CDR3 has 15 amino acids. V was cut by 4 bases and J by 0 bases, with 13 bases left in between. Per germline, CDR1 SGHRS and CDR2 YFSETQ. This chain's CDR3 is CASSQEPTLNTEAFF. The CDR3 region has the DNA TGCGCCAGCAGCCAAGAGCCTACCTTGAACACTGAAGCTTTCTTT.

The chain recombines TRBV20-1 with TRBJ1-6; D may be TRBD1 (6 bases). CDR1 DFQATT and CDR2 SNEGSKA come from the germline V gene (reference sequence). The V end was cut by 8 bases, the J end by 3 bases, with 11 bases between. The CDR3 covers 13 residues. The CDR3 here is CSTRTVYNSPLHF. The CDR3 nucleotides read TGCAGTACACGGACAGTCTATAATTCACCCCTCCACTTT.

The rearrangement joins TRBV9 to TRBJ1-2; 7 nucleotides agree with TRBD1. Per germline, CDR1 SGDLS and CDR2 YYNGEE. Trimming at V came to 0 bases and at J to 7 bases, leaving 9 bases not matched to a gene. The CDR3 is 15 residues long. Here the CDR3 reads CASSVVPGGLSGYTF. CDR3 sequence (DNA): TGTGCCAGCAGCGTAGTCCCAGGGGGGTTGTCTGGCTACACCTTC. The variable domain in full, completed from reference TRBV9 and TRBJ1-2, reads DSGVTQTPKHLITATGQRVTLRCSPRSGDLSVYWYQQSLDQGLQFLIQYYNGEERAKGNILERFSAQQFPDLHSELNLSSLELGDSALYFCASSVVPGGLSGYTFGSGTRLTVV.

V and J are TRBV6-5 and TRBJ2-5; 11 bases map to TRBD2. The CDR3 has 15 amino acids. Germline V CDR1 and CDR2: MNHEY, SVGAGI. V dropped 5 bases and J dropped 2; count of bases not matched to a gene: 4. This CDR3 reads CASSKGLAEQETQYF. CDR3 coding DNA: TGTGCCAGCAGTAAGGGACTAGCGGAGCAAGAGACCCAGTACTTC.

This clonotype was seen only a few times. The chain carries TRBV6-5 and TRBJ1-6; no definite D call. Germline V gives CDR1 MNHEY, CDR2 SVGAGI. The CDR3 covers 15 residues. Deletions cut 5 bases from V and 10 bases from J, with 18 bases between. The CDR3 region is CASSRTLGTLSPLHF. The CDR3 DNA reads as TGTGCCAGCAGTCGTACGCTCGGAACCCTCTCACCCCTCCACTTT.

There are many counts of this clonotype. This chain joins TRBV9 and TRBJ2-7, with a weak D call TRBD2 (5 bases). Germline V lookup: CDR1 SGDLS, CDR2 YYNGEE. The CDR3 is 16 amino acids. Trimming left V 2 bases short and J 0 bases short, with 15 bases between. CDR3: CASSVSSDFSSYEQYF. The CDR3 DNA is TGTGCCAGCAGCGTCTCGTCGGACTTTAGCTCCTACGAGCAGTACTTC.

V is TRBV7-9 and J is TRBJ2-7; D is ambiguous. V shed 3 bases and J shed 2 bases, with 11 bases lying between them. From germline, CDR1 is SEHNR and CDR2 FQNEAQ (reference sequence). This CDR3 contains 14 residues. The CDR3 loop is CASSLGSRPYEQYF. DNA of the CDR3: TGTGCCAGCAGCTTGGGAAGTCGTCCCTACGAGCAGTACTTC.

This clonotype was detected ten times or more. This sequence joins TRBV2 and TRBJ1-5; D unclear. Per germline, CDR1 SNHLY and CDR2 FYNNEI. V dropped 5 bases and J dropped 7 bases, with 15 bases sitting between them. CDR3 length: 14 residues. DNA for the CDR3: TGTGCCAGCAGTTTGGATAGATCGCCGCAGCCCCAGCATTTT. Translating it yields CASSLDRSPQPQHF.

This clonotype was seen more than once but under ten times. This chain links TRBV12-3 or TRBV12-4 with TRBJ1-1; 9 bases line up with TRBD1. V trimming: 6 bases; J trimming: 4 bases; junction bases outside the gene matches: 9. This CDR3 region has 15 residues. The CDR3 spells CASRGGTGWTTEAFF. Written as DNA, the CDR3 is TGTGCCAGCAGAGGTGGGACAGGGTGGACCACTGAAGCTTTCTTT.

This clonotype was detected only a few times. The CDR3 region is CASSRTSGNWEETQYF. Written as DNA, the CDR3 is TGTGCCAGCAGTCGGACTAGCGGAAATTGGGAAGAGACCCAGTACTTC. This chain links TRBV28 with TRBJ2-5; 10 bases match TRBD2. Germline CDR1 MDHEN, CDR2 SYDVKM. Unmatched junction bases numbered 9, after V lost 5 bases and J lost 3 bases. The CDR3 sequence is 16 residues long. Complete variable domain (other parts from reference TRBV28 and TRBJ2-5): DVKVTQSSRYLVKRTGEKVFLECVQDMDHENMFWYRQDPGLGLRLIYFSYDVKMKEKGDIPEGYSVSREKKERFSLILESASTNQTSMYLCASSRTSGNWEETQYFGPGTRLLVL.

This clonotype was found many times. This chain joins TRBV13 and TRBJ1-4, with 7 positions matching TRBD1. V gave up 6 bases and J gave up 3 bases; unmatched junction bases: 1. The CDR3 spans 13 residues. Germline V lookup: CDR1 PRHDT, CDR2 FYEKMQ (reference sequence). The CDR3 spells CASRGTANEKLFF. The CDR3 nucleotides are TGTGCCAGCAGGGGGACAGCTAATGAAAAACTGTTTTTT.

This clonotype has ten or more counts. CDR3 protein: CASRANVLTF. For the CDR3, the DNA is TGCGCCAGCAGGGCCAACGTCCTGACTTTC. The chain is built from TRBV10-2 and TRBJ2-6; no firm D call. Germline assignment: CDR1 WSHSY and CDR2 SAAADI. The V end lost 6 bases, the J end lost 6 bases, and 0 bases lay between the germline ends. The CDR3 runs to 10 residues.

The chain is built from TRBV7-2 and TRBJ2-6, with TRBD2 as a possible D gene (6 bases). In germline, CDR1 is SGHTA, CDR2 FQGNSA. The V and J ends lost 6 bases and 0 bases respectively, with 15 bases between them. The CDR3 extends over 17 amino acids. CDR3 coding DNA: TGTGCCAGCAGTTTAAGGGGAGGTACCTCTGGGGCCAACGTCCTGACTTTC. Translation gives CASSLRGGTSGANVLTF.

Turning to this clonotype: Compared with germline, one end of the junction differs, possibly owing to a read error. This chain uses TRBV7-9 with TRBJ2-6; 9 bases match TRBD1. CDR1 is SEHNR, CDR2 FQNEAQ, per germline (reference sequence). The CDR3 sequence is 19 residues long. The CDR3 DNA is TGCGCCAGCAGCCAAGTACCCCCGGGACAGGGATATGGGGCCAACGTCCTGACTTTC. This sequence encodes CASSQVPPGQGYGANVLTF.

The CDR3 is CASSPSNRPNTGELFF. As DNA, the CDR3 is TGTGCCAGTAGCCCATCGAACAGGCCGAACACCGGGGAGCTGTTTTTT. The chain links TRBV19 to TRBJ2-2, with D maybe TRBD1 (5 bases). The germline V gene has CDR1 LNHDA and CDR2 SQIVND (reference sequence). The CDR3 spans 16 residues. Trimming took 6 bases from V and 0 from J, leaving 14 bases between them.

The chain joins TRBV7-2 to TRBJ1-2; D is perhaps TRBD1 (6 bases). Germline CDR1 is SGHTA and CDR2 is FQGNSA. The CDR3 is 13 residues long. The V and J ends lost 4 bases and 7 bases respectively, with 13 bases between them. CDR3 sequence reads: CASSSQGYCGYTF. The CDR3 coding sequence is TGTGCCAGCAGCTCCCAGGGGTACTGTGGCTACACCTTC.

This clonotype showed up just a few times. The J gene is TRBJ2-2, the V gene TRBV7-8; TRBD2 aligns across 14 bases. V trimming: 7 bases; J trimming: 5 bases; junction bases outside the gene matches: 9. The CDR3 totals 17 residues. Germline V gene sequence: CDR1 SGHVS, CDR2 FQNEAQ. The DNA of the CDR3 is TGTGCCAGCAACGGGGGACTAGCGGGAGTAAGGACCGGGGAGCTGTTTTTT. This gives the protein CASNGGLAGVRTGELFF.

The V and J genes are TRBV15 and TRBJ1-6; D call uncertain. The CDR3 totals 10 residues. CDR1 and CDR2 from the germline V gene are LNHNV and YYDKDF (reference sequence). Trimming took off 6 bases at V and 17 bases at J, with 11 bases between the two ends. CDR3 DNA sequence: TGTGCCACCAGTAGTCGACACGTCCACTTT. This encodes CATSSRHVHF.

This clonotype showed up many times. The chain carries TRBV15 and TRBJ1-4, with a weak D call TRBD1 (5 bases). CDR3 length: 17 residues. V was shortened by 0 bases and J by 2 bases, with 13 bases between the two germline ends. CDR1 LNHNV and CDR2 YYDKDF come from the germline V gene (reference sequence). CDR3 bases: TGTGCCACCAGCAGAGAACTCAGGGTTGGTACTAATGAAAAACTGTTTTTT. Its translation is CATSRELRVGTNEKLFF.

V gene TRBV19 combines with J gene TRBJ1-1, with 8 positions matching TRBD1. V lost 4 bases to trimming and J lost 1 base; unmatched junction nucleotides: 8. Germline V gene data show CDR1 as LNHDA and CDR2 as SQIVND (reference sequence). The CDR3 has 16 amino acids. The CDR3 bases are TGTGCCAGTAGTACTAGGACAGGGTTTGCGAACACTGAAGCTTTCTTT. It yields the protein CASSTRTGFANTEAFF.

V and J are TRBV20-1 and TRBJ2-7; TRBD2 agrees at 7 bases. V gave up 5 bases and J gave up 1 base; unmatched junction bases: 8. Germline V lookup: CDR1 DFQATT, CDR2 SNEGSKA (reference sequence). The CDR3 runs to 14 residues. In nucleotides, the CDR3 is TGCAGTGCTGTGCCATCGGGAGGTTCCTACGAGCAGTACTTC. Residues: CSAVPSGGSYEQYF.

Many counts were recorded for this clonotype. This CDR3 reads CASTMGVNPYTF. In DNA, the CDR3 is TGTGCCAGCACCATGGGGGTGAACCCTTACACCTTC. The gene calls are TRBV7-9 and TRBJ1-2, with a possible D match to TRBD1 (5 bases). The germline V and J ends were trimmed by 7 bases and 11 bases, with 17 bases remaining between them. The CDR3 covers 12 residues. CDR1 and CDR2 from the germline V gene are SEHNR and FQNEAQ (reference sequence).

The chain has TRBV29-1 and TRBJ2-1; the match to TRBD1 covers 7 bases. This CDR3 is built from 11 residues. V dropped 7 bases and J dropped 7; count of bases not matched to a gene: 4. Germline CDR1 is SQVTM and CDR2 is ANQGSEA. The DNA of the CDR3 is TGCAGCGGAACAGGGGCGAATGAGCAGTTCTTC. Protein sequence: CSGTGANEQFF.

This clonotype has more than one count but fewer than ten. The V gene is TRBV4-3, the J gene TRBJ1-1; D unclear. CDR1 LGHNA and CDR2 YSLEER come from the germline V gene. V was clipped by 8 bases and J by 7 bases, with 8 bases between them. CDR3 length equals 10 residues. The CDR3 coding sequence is TGCGCCAGCTATGGGGATGAAGCTTTCTTT. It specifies CASYGDEAFF.

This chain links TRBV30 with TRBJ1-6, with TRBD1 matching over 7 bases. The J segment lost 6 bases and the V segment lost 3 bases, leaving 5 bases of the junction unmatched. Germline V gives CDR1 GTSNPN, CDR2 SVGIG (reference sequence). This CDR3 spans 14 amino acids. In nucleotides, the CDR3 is TGTGCCTGGAGAGGGGACAGCCCTAATTCACCCCTCCACTTT. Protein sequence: CAWRGDSPNSPLHF.

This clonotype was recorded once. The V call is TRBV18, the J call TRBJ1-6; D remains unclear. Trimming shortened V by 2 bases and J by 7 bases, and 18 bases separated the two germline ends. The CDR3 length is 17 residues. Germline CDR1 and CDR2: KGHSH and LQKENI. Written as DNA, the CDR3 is TGTGCCAGCTCACCAACTCCCGGCCGGGCCCCCAATTCACCCCTCCACTTT. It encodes CASSPTPGRAPNSPLHF.

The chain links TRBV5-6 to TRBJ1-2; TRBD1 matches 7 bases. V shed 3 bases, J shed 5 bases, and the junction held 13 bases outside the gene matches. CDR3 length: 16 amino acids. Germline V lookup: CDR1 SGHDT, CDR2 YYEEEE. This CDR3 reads CASSSYGSGGRYGYTF. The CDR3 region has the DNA TGTGCCAGCAGCTCCTACGGCTCAGGGGGGAGGTATGGCTACACCTTC.

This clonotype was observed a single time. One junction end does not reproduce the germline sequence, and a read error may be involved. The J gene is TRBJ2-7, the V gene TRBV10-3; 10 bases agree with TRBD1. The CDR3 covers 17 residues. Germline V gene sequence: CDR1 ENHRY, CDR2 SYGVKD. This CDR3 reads CAVRPGQGRTNAYEQYF. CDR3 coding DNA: TGTGCCGTCAGGCCGGGACAGGGGAGGACAAACGCCTACGAGCAGTACTTC.

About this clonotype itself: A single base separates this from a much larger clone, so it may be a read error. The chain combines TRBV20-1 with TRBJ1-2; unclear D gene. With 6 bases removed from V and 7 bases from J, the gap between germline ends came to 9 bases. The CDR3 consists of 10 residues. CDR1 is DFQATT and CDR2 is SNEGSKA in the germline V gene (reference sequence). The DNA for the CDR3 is TGCAGTGCCATTGGTCGTGGCTACACCTTC. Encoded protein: CSAIGRGYTF.